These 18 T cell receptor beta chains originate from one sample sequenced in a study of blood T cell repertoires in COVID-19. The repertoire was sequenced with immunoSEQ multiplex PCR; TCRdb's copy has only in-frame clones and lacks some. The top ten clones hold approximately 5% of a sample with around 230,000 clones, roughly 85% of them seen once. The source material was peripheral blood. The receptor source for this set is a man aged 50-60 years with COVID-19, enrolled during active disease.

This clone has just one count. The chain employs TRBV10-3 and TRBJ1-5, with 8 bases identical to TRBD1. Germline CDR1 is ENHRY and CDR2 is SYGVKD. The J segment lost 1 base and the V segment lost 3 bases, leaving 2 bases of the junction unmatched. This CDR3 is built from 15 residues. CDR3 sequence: CAISDRGQSNQPQHF. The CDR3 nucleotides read TGTGCCATCAGTGACAGGGGGCAAAGCAATCAGCCCCAGCATTTT.

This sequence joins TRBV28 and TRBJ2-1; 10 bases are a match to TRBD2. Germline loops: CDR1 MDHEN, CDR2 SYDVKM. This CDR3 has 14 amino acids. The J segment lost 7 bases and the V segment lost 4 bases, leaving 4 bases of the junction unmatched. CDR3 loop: CASSWSGGANEQFF. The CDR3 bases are TGTGCCAGCAGTTGGAGCGGGGGGGCAAATGAGCAGTTCTTC.

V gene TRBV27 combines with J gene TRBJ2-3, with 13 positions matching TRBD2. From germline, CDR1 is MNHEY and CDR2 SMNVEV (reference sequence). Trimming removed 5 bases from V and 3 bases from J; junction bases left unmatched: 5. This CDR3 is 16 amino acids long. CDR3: CASSPQTSGGTDTQYF. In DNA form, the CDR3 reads TGTGCCAGCAGTCCCCAGACTAGCGGGGGGACAGATACGCAGTATTTT.

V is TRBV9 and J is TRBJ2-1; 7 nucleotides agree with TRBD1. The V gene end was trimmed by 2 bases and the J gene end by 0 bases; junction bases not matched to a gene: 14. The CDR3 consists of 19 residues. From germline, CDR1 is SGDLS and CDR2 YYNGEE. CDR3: CASSVGAPKPGGSYNEQFF. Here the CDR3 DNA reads TGTGCCAGCAGCGTGGGGGCCCCCAAGCCAGGGGGCTCCTACAATGAGCAGTTCTTC.

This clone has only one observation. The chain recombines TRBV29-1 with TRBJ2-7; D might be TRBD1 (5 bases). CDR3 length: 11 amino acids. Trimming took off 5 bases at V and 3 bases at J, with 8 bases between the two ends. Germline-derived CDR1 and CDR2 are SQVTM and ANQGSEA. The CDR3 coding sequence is TGCAGCGTTAGCAGGGACTACGAGCAGTACTTC. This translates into CSVSRDYEQYF.

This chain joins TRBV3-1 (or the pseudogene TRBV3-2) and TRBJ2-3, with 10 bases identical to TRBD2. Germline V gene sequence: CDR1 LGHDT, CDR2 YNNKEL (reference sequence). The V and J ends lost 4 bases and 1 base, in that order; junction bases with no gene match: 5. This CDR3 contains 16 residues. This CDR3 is CASSRTSGVGTDTQYF. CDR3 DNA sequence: TGTGCCAGCAGCCGAACTAGCGGGGTGGGCACAGATACGCAGTATTTT.

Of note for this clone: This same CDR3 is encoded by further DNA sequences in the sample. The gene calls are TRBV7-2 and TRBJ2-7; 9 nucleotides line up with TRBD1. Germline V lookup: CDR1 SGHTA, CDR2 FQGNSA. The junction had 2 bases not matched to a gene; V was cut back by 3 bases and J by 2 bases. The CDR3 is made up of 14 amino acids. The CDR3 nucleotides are TGTGCCAGCAGCTTGGACAGGGGTACCTACGAGCAGTACTTC. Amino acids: CASSLDRGTYEQYF.

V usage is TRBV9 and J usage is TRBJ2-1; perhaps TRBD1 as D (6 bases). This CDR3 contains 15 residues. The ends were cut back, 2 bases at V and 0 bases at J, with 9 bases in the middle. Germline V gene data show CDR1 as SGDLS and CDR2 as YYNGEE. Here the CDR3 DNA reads TGTGCCAGCAGCGTGGACAGTTTCTCCTACAATGAGCAGTTCTTC. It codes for CASSVDSFSYNEQFF. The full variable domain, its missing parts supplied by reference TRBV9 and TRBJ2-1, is DSGVTQTPKHLITATGQRVTLRCSPRSGDLSVYWYQQSLDQGLQFLIQYYNGEERAKGNILERFSAQQFPDLHSELNLSSLELGDSALYFCASSVDSFSYNEQFFGPGTRLTVL.

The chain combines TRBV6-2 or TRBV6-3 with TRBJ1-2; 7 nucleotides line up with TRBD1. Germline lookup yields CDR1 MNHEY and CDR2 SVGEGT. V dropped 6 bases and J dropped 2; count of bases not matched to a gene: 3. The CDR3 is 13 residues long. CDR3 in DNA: TGTGCCAGCAGCCCACAGGGGAACTATGGCTACACCTTC. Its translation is CASSPQGNYGYTF.

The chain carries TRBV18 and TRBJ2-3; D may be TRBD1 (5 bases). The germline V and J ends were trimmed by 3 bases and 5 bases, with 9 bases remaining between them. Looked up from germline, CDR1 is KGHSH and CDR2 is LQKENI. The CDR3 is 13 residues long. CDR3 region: CASSPTGQDTQYF. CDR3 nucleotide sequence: TGTGCCAGCTCACCGACCGGACAAGATACGCAGTATTTT.

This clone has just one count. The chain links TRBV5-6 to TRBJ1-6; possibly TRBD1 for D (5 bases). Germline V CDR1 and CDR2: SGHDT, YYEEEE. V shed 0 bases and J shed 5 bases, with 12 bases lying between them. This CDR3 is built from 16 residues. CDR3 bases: TGTGCCAGCAGCTTGGCAGGGCGCCCAAATAATTCACCCCTCCACTTT. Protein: CASSLAGRPNNSPLHF. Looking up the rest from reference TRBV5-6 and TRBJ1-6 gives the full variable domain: DAGVTQSPTHLIKTRGQQVTLRCSPKSGHDTVSWYQQALGQGPQFIFQYYEEEERQRGNFPDRFSGHQFPNYSSELNVNALLLGDSALYLCASSLAGRPNNSPLHFGNGTRLTVT.

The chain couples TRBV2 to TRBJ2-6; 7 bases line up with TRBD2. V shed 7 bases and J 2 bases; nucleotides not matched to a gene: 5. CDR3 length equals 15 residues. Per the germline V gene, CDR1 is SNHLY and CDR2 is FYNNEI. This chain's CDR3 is CASKGGNAGANVLTF. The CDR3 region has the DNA TGTGCCAGCAAGGGAGGGAACGCTGGGGCCAACGTCCTGACTTTC.

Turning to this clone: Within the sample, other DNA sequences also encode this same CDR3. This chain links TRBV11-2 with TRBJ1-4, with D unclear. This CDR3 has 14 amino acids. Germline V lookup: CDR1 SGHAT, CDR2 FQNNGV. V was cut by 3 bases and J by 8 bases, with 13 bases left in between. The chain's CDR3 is CASSLRYLPEKLFF. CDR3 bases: TGTGCCAGCAGCTTGAGATATCTGCCCGAAAAACTGTTTTTT.

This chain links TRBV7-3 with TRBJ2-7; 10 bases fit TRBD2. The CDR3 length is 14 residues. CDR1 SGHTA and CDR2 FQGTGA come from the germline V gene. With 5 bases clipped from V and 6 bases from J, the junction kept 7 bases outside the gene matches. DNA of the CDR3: TGTGCCAGCAGCCAATCAGCGGGGGGGCGCGAGCAGTACTTC. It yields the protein CASSQSAGGREQYF.

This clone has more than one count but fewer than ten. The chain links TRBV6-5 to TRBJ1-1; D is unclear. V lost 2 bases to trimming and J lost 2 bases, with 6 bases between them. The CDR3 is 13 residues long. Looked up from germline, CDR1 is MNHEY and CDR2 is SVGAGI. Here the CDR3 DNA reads TGTGCCAGCAGTTACGGCCCCAACACTGAAGCTTTCTTT. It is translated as CASSYGPNTEAFF.

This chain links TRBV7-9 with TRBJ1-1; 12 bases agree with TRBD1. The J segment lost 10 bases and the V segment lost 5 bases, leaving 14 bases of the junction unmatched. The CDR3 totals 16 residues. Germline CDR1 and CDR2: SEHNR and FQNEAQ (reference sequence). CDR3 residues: CASSAPGQGAFFVAFF. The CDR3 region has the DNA TGTGCCAGCAGCGCACCGGGACAGGGGGCTTTTTTTGTAGCTTTCTTT. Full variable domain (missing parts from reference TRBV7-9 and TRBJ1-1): DTGVSQNPRHKITKRGQNVTFRCDPISEHNRLYWYRQTLGQGPEFLTYFQNEAQLEKSRLLSDRFSAERPKGSFSTLEIQRTEQGDSAMYLCASSAPGQGAFFVAFFGQGTRLTVV.

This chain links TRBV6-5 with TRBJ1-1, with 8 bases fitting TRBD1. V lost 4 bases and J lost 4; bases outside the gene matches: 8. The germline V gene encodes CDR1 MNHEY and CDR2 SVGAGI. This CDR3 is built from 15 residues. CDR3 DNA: TGTGCCAGCAGTTCCATAGGACAGGGACTCACTGAAGCTTTCTTT. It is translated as CASSSIGQGLTEAFF.

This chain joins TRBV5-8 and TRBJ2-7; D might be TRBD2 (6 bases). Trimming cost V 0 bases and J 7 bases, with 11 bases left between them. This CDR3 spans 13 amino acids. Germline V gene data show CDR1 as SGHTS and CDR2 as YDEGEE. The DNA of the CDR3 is TGTGCCAGCAGCTTGGTAGGGGCGGGGGAGCAGTACTTC. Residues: CASSLVGAGEQYF.